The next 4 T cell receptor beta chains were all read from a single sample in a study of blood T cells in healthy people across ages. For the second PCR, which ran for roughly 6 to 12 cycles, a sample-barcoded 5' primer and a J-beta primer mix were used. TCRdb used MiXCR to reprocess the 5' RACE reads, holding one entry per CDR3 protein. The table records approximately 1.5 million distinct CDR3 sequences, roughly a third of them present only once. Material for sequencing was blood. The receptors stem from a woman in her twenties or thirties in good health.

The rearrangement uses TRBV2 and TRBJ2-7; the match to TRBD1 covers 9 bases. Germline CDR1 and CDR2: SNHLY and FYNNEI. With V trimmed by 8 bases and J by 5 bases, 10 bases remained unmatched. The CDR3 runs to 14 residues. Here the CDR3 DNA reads TGTGCCAGCGAACCGGGACAGGGTACCCACGAGCAGTACTTC. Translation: CASEPGQGTHEQYF. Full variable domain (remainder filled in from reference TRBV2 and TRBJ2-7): EPEVTQTPSHQVTQMGQEVILRCVPISNHLYFYWYRQILGQKVEFLVSFYNNEISEKSEIFDDQFSVERPDGSNFTLKIRSTKLEDSAMYFCASEPGQGTHEQYFGPGTRLTVT.

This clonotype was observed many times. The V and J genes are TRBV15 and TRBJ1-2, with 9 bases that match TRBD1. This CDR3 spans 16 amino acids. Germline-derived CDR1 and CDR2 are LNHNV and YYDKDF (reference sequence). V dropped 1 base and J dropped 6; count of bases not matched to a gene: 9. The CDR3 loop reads CATSRAHRTGADGYTF. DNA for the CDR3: TGTGCCACCAGCAGAGCTCACCGGACAGGGGCGGATGGCTACACCTTC.

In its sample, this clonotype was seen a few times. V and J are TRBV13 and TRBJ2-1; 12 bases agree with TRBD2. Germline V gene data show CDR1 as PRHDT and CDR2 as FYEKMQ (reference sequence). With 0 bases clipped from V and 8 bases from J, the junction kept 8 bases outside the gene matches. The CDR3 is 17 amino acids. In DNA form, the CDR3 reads TGTGCCAGCAGCTTAGGCCTAGCTAGCGGGAGGGCCGATGAGCAGTTCTTC. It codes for CASSLGLASGRADEQFF.

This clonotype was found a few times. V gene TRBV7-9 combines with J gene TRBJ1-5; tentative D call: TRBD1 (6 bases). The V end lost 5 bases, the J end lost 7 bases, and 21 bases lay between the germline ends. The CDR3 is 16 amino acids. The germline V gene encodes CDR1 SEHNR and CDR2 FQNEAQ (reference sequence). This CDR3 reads CASSPGAGARWQPQHF. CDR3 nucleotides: TGTGCCAGCAGCCCCGGGGCAGGGGCCCGTTGGCAGCCCCAGCATTTT. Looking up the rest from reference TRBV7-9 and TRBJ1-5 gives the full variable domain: DTGVSQNPRHKITKRGQNVTFRCDPISEHNRLYWYRQTLGQGPEFLTYFQNEAQLEKSRLLSDRFSAERPKGSFSTLEIQRTEQGDSAMYLCASSPGAGARWQPQHFGDGTRLSIL.